A selection of T cell receptor beta chains follows, all from one sample in a study of human T cells and chemical hapten exposure. Via MiXCR, TCRdb re-called the RACE reads, giving one row per CDR3 protein. The sample yields around 150,000 distinct CDR3 sequences, 25% to 35% seen once. Specimen: whole blood, collected in connection with sensitization to the hapten diphenylcyclopropenone (DPC). All receptors come from a woman aged 18-29 years with alopecia areata. Some clones in this sample may be carry-over from other donors' samples. CDR3s include the opening cysteine and the closing phenylalanine or tryptophan. Each record gives: CDR3 protein, CDR3 DNA, V gene, J gene, D gene, clone size. D genes are given only for firm matches. Only part of the rows carry a size: once, few, many, or a class if the clone is expanded.

CDR3: CSVFGRGEKLFF
DNA: TGCAGCGTTTTCGGCAGGGGTGAAAAACTGTTTTTT
V: TRBV29-1
J: TRBJ1-4
D: -
size: -

CDR3: CASKGPTDTQYF
DNA: TGTGCCAGCAAGGGTCCCACAGATACGCAGTATTTT
V: TRBV5-6
J: TRBJ2-3
D: -
size: -

CDR3: CASSNFNTQQFF
DNA: TGTGCCAGCAGCAACTTTAACACCCAGCAGTTCTTC
V: TRBV9
J: TRBJ2-1
D: -
size: -

CDR3: CASRRTSFGWSTEAFF
DNA: TGCGCCAGCAGGCGGACATCCTTCGGTTGGAGCACTGAAGCTTTCTTT
V: TRBV4-3
J: TRBJ1-1
D: -
size: -

CDR3: CSARQGFKEQFF
DNA: TGCAGTGCAAGACAGGGATTCAAGGAGCAGTTCTTC
V: TRBV20-1
J: TRBJ2-1
D: TRBD1
size: once

CDR3: CASRSAGTLSYEQYF
DNA: TGTGCCAGCAGATCCGCCGGGACACTCTCCTACGAGCAGTACTTC
V: TRBV6-6
J: TRBJ2-7
D: -
size: few

CDR3: CASSFSRGGRGRSYTQYF
DNA: TGTGCCAGCAGTTTTTCGCGGGGGGGCAGGGGGCGTTCGTATACGCAGTATTTT
V: TRBV28
J: TRBJ2-3
D: -
size: -

CDR3: CASSLGPWKDTQYF
DNA: TGTGCCAGCAGCTTAGGCCCCTGGAAGGATACGCAGTATTTT
V: TRBV11-2
J: TRBJ2-3
D: -
size: -

CDR3: CASSLAGQGYNEQFF
DNA: TGTGCCAGCAGCCTCGCGGGACAGGGGTACAATGAGCAGTTCTTC
V: TRBV9
J: TRBJ2-1
D: TRBD1
size: -

CDR3: CASSLGGTRRYEQYF
DNA: TGTGCCAGCAGTTTAGGAGGGACTCGTCGCTACGAGCAGTACTTC
V: TRBV27
J: TRBJ2-7
D: -
size: few

CDR3: CASSQGQGGGQNIQYF
DNA: TGCGCCAGCAGCCAGGGACAGGGCGGAGGTCAAAACATTCAGTACTTC
V: TRBV4-3
J: TRBJ2-4
D: TRBD1
size: -

CDR3: CATSDLDGAEAFF
DNA: TGTGCCACCAGTGATTTGGATGGAGCTGAAGCTTTCTTT
V: TRBV24-1
J: TRBJ1-1
D: -
size: few

CDR3: CASSRNGDGQPQHF
DNA: TGTGCCAGCAGTCGCAATGGGGACGGTCAGCCCCAGCATTTT
V: TRBV12-3/TRBV12-4
J: TRBJ1-5
D: -
size: -

CDR3: CSASSGQGGENIQYF
DNA: TGCAGTGCCAGCTCGGGACAGGGGGGTGAAAACATTCAGTACTTC
V: TRBV20-1
J: TRBJ2-4
D: TRBD1
size: few

CDR3: CATSRAGLEKLFF
DNA: TGTGCCACCAGCAGAGCGGGCCTCGAGAAACTGTTTTTT
V: TRBV15
J: TRBJ1-4
D: -
size: -

CDR3: CASSASELSFEQFF
DNA: TGCGCCAGCAGCGCAAGCGAACTGAGTTTCGAGCAGTTCTTC
V: TRBV4-1
J: TRBJ2-1
D: -
size: -

CDR3: CASSPSSNQPQHF
DNA: TGTGCCAGCTCACCAAGTAGCAATCAGCCCCAGCATTTT
V: TRBV18
J: TRBJ1-5
D: -
size: -

CDR3: CASSFGSSPIEQYF
DNA: TGTGCCAGCAGTTTTGGCAGTTCACCGATCGAGCAGTACTTC
V: TRBV12-3/TRBV12-4
J: TRBJ2-7
D: -
size: few

CDR3: CSARYEPNYNEQFF
DNA: TGCAGTGCTAGATACGAACCGAACTACAATGAGCAGTTCTTC
V: TRBV20-1
J: TRBJ2-1
D: -
size: many

CDR3: CSASAFEQFF
DNA: TGCAGTGCTAGTGCTTTTGAGCAGTTCTTC
V: TRBV20-1
J: TRBJ2-1
D: -
size: few

CDR3: CASSQVRSSFYEQYF
DNA: TGCGCCAGCAGCCAAGTGAGGTCCAGTTTCTACGAGCAGTACTTC
V: TRBV4-3
J: TRBJ2-7
D: -
size: -

CDR3: CASSQGTSGGSDTQYF
DNA: TGCGCCAGCAGCCAAGGGACTAGCGGGGGTTCAGATACGCAGTATTTT
V: TRBV4-3
J: TRBJ2-3
D: TRBD2
size: -

CDR3: CASSFDWLDEKLFF
DNA: TGCGCCAGCAGTTTCGACTGGTTGGATGAAAAACTGTTTTTT
V: TRBV10-2
J: TRBJ1-4
D: -
size: many

CDR3: CASSWSSGANTGELFF
DNA: TGTGCCAGCAGCTGGTCTAGCGGAGCTAACACCGGGGAGCTGTTTTTT
V: TRBV7-2
J: TRBJ2-2
D: TRBD2
size: -

CDR3: CSVEKVSNTGELFF
DNA: TGCAGCGTTGAAAAGGTTTCGAACACCGGGGAGCTGTTTTTT
V: TRBV29-1
J: TRBJ2-2
D: -
size: few

CDR3: CASSLWAGLAGPSDTQYF
DNA: TGTGCCAGCAGTTTATGGGCAGGGCTAGCGGGGCCCTCGGATACGCAGTATTTT
V: TRBV28
J: TRBJ2-3
D: TRBD2
size: -

CDR3: CASSQTTTPTAEAFF
DNA: TGTGCCAGCAGCCAAACAACGACCCCAACGGCTGAAGCTTTCTTT
V: TRBV5-4
J: TRBJ1-1
D: -
size: once

CDR3: CSAEGSAF
DNA: TGCAGCGCCGAGGGGTCGGCTTTC
V: TRBV29-1
J: TRBJ1-2
D: -
size: few

CDR3: CASRHFRASGEETQYF
DNA: TGTGCCAGCAGGCACTTCAGGGCTAGCGGGGAAGAGACCCAGTACTTC
V: TRBV7-3
J: TRBJ2-5
D: TRBD2
size: -

CDR3: CAWSSTESGSNF
DNA: TGTGCCTGGAGTTCCACGGAGAGCGGTTCGAACTTC
V: TRBV30
J: TRBJ2-1
D: -
size: -

CDR3: CASSLAGIGTEAFF
DNA: TGTGCCAGCAGCTTAGCTGGGATTGGCACTGAAGCTTTCTTT
V: TRBV7-9
J: TRBJ1-1
D: -
size: few

CDR3: CSARTDYQPQHF
DNA: TGCAGTGCTAGAACAGATTATCAGCCCCAGCATTTT
V: TRBV20-1
J: TRBJ1-5
D: -
size: few

CDR3: CASSWTSGNEQFF
DNA: TGCGCCAGCAGCTGGACTAGCGGGAATGAGCAGTTCTTC
V: TRBV5-1
J: TRBJ2-1
D: TRBD2
size: -

CDR3: CASSPFLSDTQYF
DNA: TGTGCCAGCAGCCCCTTCCTCTCAGATACGCAGTATTTT
V: TRBV9
J: TRBJ2-3
D: -
size: -

CDR3: CASSLEQGDYGYTF
DNA: TGCGCCAGCAGCTTGGAACAGGGTGACTATGGCTACACCTTC
V: TRBV5-1
J: TRBJ1-2
D: -
size: -

CDR3: CASSVESRAEQYF
DNA: TGTGCCAGCAGCGTAGAGTCCAGGGCCGAGCAGTACTTC
V: TRBV9
J: TRBJ2-7
D: -
size: -

CDR3: CASSSSNTGELFF
DNA: TGTGCCAGCAGCTCCAGCAACACCGGGGAGCTGTTTTTT
V: TRBV11-2
J: TRBJ2-2
D: -
size: -

CDR3: CASSLQARGKGQETQYF
DNA: TGTGCCAGCAGCTTACAAGCCCGGGGGAAAGGCCAAGAGACCCAGTACTTC
V: TRBV7-2
J: TRBJ2-5
D: -
size: few

CDR3: CASSVGDTYNEQFF
DNA: TGTGCCAGCAGCGTAGGGGATACTTACAATGAGCAGTTCTTC
V: TRBV9
J: TRBJ2-1
D: -
size: few

CDR3: CASRLQGFWNTEAFF
DNA: TGTGCCAGCAGGCTACAGGGTTTTTGGAACACTGAAGCTTTCTTT
V: TRBV6-2/TRBV6-3
J: TRBJ1-1
D: -
size: -

CDR3: CASLGPNEKLFF
DNA: TGTGCCAGCCTTGGACCTAATGAAAAACTGTTTTTT
V: TRBV6-5
J: TRBJ1-4
D: -
size: few